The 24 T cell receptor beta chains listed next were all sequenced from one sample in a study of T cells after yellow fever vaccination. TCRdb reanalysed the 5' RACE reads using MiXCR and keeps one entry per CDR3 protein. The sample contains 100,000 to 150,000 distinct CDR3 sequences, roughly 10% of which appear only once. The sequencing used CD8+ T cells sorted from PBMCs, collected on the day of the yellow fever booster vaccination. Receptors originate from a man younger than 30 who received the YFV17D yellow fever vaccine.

The CDR3 spells CSAADRVNQPQHF. DNA for the CDR3: TGCAGTGCTGCTGACAGGGTTAATCAGCCCCAGCATTTT. The V call is TRBV20-1, the J call TRBJ1-5; 7 nucleotides line up with TRBD1. Germline loops: CDR1 DFQATT, CDR2 SNEGSKA (reference sequence). The CDR3 has 13 amino acids. V lost 5 bases, J lost 4 bases, and 5 bases stayed unmatched.

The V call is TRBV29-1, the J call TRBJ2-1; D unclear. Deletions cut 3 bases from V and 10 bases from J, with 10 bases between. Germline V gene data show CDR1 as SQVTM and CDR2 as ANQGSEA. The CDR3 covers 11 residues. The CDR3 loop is CSVEVSGEQFF. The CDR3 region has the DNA TGCAGCGTTGAGGTCTCAGGAGAGCAGTTCTTC.

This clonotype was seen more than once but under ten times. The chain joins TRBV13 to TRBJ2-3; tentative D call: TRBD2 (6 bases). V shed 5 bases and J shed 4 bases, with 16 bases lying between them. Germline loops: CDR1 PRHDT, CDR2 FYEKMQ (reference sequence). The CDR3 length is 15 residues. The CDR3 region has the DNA TGTGCCAGCAGCCTAACTAGCCTCGGGGCAGATACGCAGTATTTT. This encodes CASSLTSLGADTQYF.

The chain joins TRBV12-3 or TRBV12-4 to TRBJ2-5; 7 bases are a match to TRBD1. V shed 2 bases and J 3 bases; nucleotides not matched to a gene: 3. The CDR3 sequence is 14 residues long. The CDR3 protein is CASSLTGEKETQYF. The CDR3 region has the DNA TGTGCCAGCAGTTTAACAGGGGAAAAAGAGACCCAGTACTTC.

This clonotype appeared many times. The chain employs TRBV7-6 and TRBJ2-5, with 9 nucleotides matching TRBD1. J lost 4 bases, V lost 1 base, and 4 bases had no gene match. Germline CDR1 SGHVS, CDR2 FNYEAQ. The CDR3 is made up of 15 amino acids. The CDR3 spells CASSLGTGGSETQYF. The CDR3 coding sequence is TGTGCCAGCAGCTTAGGTACAGGGGGCTCAGAGACCCAGTACTTC.

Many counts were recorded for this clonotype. The CDR3: CAISEGEVFSGNTIYF. In DNA, the CDR3 is TGTGCCATCAGTGAAGGGGAGGTCTTCTCTGGAAACACCATATATTTT. The chain links TRBV10-3 to TRBJ1-3; perhaps TRBD1 as D (5 bases). From germline, CDR1 is ENHRY and CDR2 SYGVKD. V was shortened by 3 bases and J by 0 bases, with 12 bases between the two germline ends. The CDR3 runs 16 residues.

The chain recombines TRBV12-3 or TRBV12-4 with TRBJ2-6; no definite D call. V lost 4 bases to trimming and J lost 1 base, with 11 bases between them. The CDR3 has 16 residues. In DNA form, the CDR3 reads TGTGCCAGCAGTTCCCCCATGGAATCTGGGGCCAACGTCCTGACTTTC. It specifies CASSSPMESGANVLTF.

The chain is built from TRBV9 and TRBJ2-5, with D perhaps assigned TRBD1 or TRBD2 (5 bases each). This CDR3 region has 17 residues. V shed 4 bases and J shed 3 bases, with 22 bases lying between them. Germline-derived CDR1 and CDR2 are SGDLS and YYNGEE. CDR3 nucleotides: TGTGCCAGCAGCCCCCACCTGGGGGTGGGGGTTGAAGAGACCCAGTACTTC. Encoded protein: CASSPHLGVGVEETQYF.

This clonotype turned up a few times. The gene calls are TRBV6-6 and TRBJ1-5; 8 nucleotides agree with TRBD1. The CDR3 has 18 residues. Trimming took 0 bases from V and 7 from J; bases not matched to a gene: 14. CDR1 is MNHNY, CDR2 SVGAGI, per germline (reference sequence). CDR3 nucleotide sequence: TGTGCCAGCAGTTACTCTCCGGACAGGGATAATCTAGGCCAGCCCCAGCATTTT. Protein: CASSYSPDRDNLGQPQHF.

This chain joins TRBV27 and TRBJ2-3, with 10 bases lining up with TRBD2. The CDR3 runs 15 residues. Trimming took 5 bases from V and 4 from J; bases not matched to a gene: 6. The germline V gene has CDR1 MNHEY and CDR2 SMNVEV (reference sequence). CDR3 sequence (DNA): TGTGCCAGCAGTCTCGGGACTAGCGACCCAGATACGCAGTATTTT. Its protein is CASSLGTSDPDTQYF.

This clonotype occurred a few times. The CDR3: CASSWGVYNEQFF. CDR3 coding DNA: TGTGCCAGCAGCTGGGGAGTCTACAATGAGCAGTTCTTC. This rearrangement joins TRBV7-2 to TRBJ2-1; weak D call: TRBD2 (5 bases). The V gene's germline CDR1 is SGHTA and CDR2 FQGNSA. Trimming left V 4 bases short and J 3 bases short, with 7 bases between. The CDR3 totals 13 residues.

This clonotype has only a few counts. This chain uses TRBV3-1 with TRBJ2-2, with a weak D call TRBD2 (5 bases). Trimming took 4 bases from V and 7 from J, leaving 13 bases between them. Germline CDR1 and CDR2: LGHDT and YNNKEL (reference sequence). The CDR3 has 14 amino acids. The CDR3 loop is CASSPYAGGGELFF. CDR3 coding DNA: TGTGCCAGCAGCCCTTACGCGGGTGGCGGGGAGCTGTTTTTT.

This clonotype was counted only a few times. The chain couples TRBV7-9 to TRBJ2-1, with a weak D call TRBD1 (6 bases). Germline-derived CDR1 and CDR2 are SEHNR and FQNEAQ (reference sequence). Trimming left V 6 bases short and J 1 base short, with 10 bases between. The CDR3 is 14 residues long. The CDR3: CASSKTGSYNEQFF. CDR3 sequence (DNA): TGTGCCAGCAGTAAGACAGGTTCCTACAATGAGCAGTTCTTC. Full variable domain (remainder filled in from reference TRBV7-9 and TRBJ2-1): DTGVSQNPRHKITKRGQNVTFRCDPISEHNRLYWYRQTLGQGPEFLTYFQNEAQLEKSRLLSDRFSAERPKGSFSTLEIQRTEQGDSAMYLCASSKTGSYNEQFFGPGTRLTVL.

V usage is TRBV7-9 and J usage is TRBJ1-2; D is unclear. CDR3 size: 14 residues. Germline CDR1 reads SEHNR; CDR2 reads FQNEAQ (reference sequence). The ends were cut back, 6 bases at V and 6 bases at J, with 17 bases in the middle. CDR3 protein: CASRHSLREDGYTF. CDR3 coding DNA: TGTGCCAGCAGGCACTCACTGAGGGAGGATGGCTACACCTTC. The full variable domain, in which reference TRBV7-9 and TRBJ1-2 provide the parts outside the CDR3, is DTGVSQNPRHKITKRGQNVTFRCDPISEHNRLYWYRQTLGQGPEFLTYFQNEAQLEKSRLLSDRFSAERPKGSFSTLEIQRTEQGDSAMYLCASRHSLREDGYTFGSGTRLTVV.

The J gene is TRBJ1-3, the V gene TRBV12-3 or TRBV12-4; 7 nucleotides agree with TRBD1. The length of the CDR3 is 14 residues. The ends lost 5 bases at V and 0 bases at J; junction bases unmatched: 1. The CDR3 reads CASSGQASGNTIYF. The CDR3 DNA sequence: TGTGCCAGCAGTGGACAGGCCTCTGGAAACACCATATATTTT.

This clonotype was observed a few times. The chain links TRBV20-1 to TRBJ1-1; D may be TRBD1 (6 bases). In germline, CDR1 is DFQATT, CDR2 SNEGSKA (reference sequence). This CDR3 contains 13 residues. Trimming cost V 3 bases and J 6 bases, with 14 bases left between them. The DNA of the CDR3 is TGCAGTGCTAGGTCAGGGGCTTCCGCTGAAGCTTTCTTT. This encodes CSARSGASAEAFF.

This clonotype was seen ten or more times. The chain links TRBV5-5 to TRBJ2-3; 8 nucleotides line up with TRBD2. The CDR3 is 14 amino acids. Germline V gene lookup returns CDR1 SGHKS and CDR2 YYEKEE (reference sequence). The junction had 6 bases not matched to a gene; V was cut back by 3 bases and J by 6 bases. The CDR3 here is CASSWTSPTDTQYF. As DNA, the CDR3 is TGTGCCAGCAGCTGGACTAGCCCCACTGATACGCAGTATTTT.

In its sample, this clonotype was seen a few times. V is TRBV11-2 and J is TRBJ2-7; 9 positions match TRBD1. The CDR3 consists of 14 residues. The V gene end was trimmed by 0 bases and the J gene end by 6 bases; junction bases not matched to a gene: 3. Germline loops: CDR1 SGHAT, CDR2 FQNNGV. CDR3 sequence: CASSLEGQGREQYF. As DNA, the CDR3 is TGTGCCAGCAGCTTAGAGGGACAGGGACGCGAGCAGTACTTC. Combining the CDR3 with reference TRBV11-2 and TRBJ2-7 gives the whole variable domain EAGVAQSPRYKIIEKRQSVAFWCNPISGHATLYWYQQILGQGPKLLIQFQNNGVVDDSQLPKDRFSAERLKGVDSTLKIQPAKLEDSAVYLCASSLEGQGREQYFGPGTRLTVT.

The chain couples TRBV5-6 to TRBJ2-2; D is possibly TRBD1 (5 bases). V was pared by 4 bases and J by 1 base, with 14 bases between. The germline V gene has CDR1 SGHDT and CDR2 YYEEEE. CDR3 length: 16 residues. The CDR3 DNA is TGTGCCAGCAGCCCGAAAGGACACCTGAACACCGGGGAGCTGTTTTTT. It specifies CASSPKGHLNTGELFF. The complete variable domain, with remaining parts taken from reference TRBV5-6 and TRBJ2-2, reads DAGVTQSPTHLIKTRGQQVTLRCSPKSGHDTVSWYQQALGQGPQFIFQYYEEEERQRGNFPDRFSGHQFPNYSSELNVNALLLGDSALYLCASSPKGHLNTGELFFGEGSRLTVL.

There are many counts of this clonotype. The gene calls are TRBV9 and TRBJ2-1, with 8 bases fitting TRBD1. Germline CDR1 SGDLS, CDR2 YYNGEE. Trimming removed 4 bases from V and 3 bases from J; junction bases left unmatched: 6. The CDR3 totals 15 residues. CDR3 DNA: TGTGCCAGCAGCCCTGGGGACAGGATCTACAATGAGCAGTTCTTC. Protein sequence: CASSPGDRIYNEQFF.

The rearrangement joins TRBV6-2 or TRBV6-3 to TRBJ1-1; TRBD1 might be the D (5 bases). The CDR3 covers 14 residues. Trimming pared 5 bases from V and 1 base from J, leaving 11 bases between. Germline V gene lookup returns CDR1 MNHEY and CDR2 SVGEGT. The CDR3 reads CASSADGANTEAFF. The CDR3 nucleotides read TGTGCCAGCAGTGCCGACGGGGCGAACACTGAAGCTTTCTTT.

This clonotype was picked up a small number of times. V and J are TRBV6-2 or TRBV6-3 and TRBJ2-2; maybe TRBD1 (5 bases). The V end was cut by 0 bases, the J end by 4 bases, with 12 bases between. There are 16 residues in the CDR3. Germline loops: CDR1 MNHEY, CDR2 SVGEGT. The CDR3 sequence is CASSYSEQARTGELFF. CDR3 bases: TGTGCCAGCAGTTACTCGGAACAGGCCCGCACCGGGGAGCTGTTTTTT.

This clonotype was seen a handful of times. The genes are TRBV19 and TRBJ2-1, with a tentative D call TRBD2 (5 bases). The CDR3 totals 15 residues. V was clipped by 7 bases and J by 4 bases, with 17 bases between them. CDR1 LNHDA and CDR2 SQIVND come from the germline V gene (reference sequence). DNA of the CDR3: TGTGCCAGTAACGGCCGGGAACGTTTTTACAATGAGCAGTTCTTC. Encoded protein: CASNGRERFYNEQFF. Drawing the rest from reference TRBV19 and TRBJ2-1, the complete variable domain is DGGITQSPKYLFRKEGQNVTLSCEQNLNHDAMYWYRQDPGQGLRLIYYSQIVNDFQKGDIAEGYSVSREKKESFPLTVTSAQKNPTAFYLCASNGRERFYNEQFFGPGTRLTVL.

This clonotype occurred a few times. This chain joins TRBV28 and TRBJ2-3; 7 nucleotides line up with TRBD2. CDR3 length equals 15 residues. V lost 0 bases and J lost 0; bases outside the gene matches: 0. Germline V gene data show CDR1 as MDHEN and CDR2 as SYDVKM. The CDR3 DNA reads TGTGCCAGCAGTTTATGGGGAGGGAGCACAGATACGCAGTATTTT. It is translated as CASSLWGGSTDTQYF.